The rows below give T cell receptor beta chains drawn from one sample of a study of shared clonotypes between healthy human individuals. The assay was immunoSEQ multiplex PCR, and TCRdb's table has in-frame clones only and misses some. The sample lists around 600,000 clones; 98% were seen once. The sample comprised naive CD8+ T cells sorted from blood. The receptors come from a young man in good health. CDR3s include the opening cysteine and the closing phenylalanine or tryptophan. The order of the fields is clone size, J gene, V gene, D gene, CDR3 DNA, CDR3 protein. The D gene is left open where the match is weak. Clone size is not always given. Where it is, it says once, few, many or a class for expanded clones.

abundance: NA
j_gene: TRBJ2-7
v_gene: TRBV29-1
d_gene: NA
CDR3nt: TGCAGCGTCGAAATACAGGGCTACGAGCAGTACTTC
CDR3aa: CSVEIQGYEQYF

abundance: once
j_gene: TRBJ2-2
v_gene: TRBV6-5
d_gene: TRBD1
CDR3nt: TGTGCCAGCAGCATGGACAGGGGGCCGACCGGGGAGCTGTTTTTT
CDR3aa: CASSMDRGPTGELFF

abundance: NA
j_gene: TRBJ1-3
v_gene: TRBV28
d_gene: NA
CDR3nt: TGTGCCAGCATTGAGACACCCAGCTCTGGAAACACCATATATTTT
CDR3aa: CASIETPSSGNTIYF

abundance: NA
j_gene: TRBJ1-2
v_gene: TRBV25-1
d_gene: TRBD1
CDR3nt: TGTGCCAGCAGTGAGGGAGGGGGCGACAGAAACTATGGCTACACCTTC
CDR3aa: CASSEGGGDRNYGYTF

abundance: NA
j_gene: TRBJ2-1
v_gene: TRBV11-3
d_gene: TRBD2
CDR3nt: TGTGCCAGCAGCTCCCCTAGCGGGAGCCGCAATGAGCAGTTCTTC
CDR3aa: CASSSPSGSRNEQFF

abundance: once
j_gene: TRBJ1-5
v_gene: TRBV27
d_gene: NA
CDR3nt: TGTGCCAGCAGTTTCTCTGGGACCGGTCAGCCCCAGCATTTT
CDR3aa: CASSFSGTGQPQHF

abundance: NA
j_gene: TRBJ1-2
v_gene: TRBV27
d_gene: NA
CDR3nt: TGTGCCAGCAGGGGACCGGGCTATGGCTACACCTTC
CDR3aa: CASRGPGYGYTF

abundance: NA
j_gene: TRBJ2-2
v_gene: TRBV4-1
d_gene: NA
CDR3nt: TGCGCCAGCACCGATTATCTTTACCCCCCCGGGGAGCTGTTTTTT
CDR3aa: CASTDYLYPPGELFF

abundance: NA
j_gene: TRBJ1-5
v_gene: TRBV19
d_gene: TRBD1
CDR3nt: TGTGCCAGTAGTGGACAGGGGGGGAATCAGCCCCAGCATTTT
CDR3aa: CASSGQGGNQPQHF

abundance: NA
j_gene: TRBJ2-5
v_gene: TRBV7-9
d_gene: TRBD1
CDR3nt: TGTGCCAGCAGTTACTTTTCGGGACAGGGGGCTTTGGAGACCCAGTACTTC
CDR3aa: CASSYFSGQGALETQYF

abundance: NA
j_gene: TRBJ2-1
v_gene: TRBV29-1
d_gene: NA
CDR3nt: TGCAGCGTTGAGGGCAGGGGGGAGGAGCAGTTCTTC
CDR3aa: CSVEGRGEEQFF

abundance: NA
j_gene: TRBJ2-3
v_gene: TRBV5-1
d_gene: TRBD1
CDR3nt: TGCGCCAGCAGCTTGACCGACAGGGGGCCCGCAGATACGCAGTATTTT
CDR3aa: CASSLTDRGPADTQYF

abundance: NA
j_gene: TRBJ1-4
v_gene: TRBV6-1
d_gene: TRBD1
CDR3nt: TGTGCCAGCAGTGACTGGACAGGGAACGGAAAACTGTTTTTT
CDR3aa: CASSDWTGNGKLFF

abundance: NA
j_gene: TRBJ2-1
v_gene: TRBV20-1
d_gene: NA
CDR3nt: TGCAGTTTCCGGGACAACAATGAGCAGTTCTTC
CDR3aa: CSFRDNNEQFF

abundance: NA
j_gene: TRBJ2-7
v_gene: TRBV7-2
d_gene: NA
CDR3nt: TGTGCCAGCAGCTTAGGGCAGGGGTGGGCCCAATCCTACGAGCAGTACTTC
CDR3aa: CASSLGQGWAQSYEQYF

abundance: NA
j_gene: TRBJ2-7
v_gene: TRBV27
d_gene: NA
CDR3nt: TGTGCCAGCAGTCCCGGGCGGTCCTACGAGCAGTACTTC
CDR3aa: CASSPGRSYEQYF

abundance: NA
j_gene: TRBJ1-5
v_gene: TRBV28
d_gene: NA
CDR3nt: TGTGCCAGCAGCGACCCATTAAGGGAGATCAATCAGCCCCAGCATTTT
CDR3aa: CASSDPLREINQPQHF

abundance: NA
j_gene: TRBJ2-3
v_gene: TRBV5-5
d_gene: TRBD2
CDR3nt: TGTGCCAGCAGCTGGACTAGCGGGAATCCTACCTACACAGATACGCAGTATTTT
CDR3aa: CASSWTSGNPTYTDTQYF

abundance: NA
j_gene: TRBJ2-1
v_gene: TRBV18
d_gene: NA
CDR3nt: TGTGCCAGCTCACCACTTGACTCGACTAGACCGGGGAATGAGCAGTTCTTC
CDR3aa: CASSPLDSTRPGNEQFF

abundance: NA
j_gene: TRBJ1-2
v_gene: TRBV9
d_gene: TRBD1
CDR3nt: TGTGCCAGCAGCGTCAGGGGAGACAGGGGAGGCGGCTACACCTTC
CDR3aa: CASSVRGDRGGGYTF

abundance: NA
j_gene: TRBJ2-5
v_gene: TRBV5-1
d_gene: NA
CDR3nt: TGCGCCAGCAGCACCACAGGACGGGAGACCCAGTACTTC
CDR3aa: CASSTTGRETQYF

abundance: once
j_gene: TRBJ2-3
v_gene: TRBV10-2
d_gene: NA
CDR3nt: TGCGCCAGCAGTGAGTCGGGCGGGATAGCGACAGATACGCAGTATTTT
CDR3aa: CASSESGGIATDTQYF

abundance: NA
j_gene: TRBJ2-1
v_gene: TRBV7-9
d_gene: NA
CDR3nt: TGTGCCAGCAGCCTAAAAACTAGCACTTACAACAATGAGCAGTTCTTC
CDR3aa: CASSLKTSTYNNEQFF

abundance: NA
j_gene: TRBJ2-7
v_gene: TRBV4-1
d_gene: NA
CDR3nt: TGCGCCAGCAGCCAAGTACTCTTAACCTACGAGCAGTACTTC
CDR3aa: CASSQVLLTYEQYF

abundance: once
j_gene: TRBJ2-7
v_gene: TRBV11-2
d_gene: TRBD2
CDR3nt: TGTGCCAGCAGCCTAACTAGCGTGTACGAGCAGTACTTC
CDR3aa: CASSLTSVYEQYF

abundance: NA
j_gene: TRBJ2-7
v_gene: TRBV11-2
d_gene: NA
CDR3nt: TGTGCCAGCAGCTCCCAACAATACGAGCAGTACTTC
CDR3aa: CASSSQQYEQYF

abundance: NA
j_gene: TRBJ2-3
v_gene: TRBV27
d_gene: TRBD2
CDR3nt: TGTGCCAGCAGTTTATCATTTGCGGGAGGGCCCACAGATACGCAGTATTTT
CDR3aa: CASSLSFAGGPTDTQYF

abundance: NA
j_gene: TRBJ2-5
v_gene: TRBV29-1
d_gene: NA
CDR3nt: TGCAGCGTTGTTCTCCCCCTGGAGCAGACCAAGGAGACCCAGTACTTC
CDR3aa: CSVVLPLEQTKETQYF

abundance: NA
j_gene: TRBJ2-1
v_gene: TRBV5-1
d_gene: NA
CDR3nt: TGCGCCAGCAGCTTGGGAAACAATGAGCAGTTCTTC
CDR3aa: CASSLGNNEQFF

abundance: once
j_gene: TRBJ2-3
v_gene: TRBV6-5
d_gene: TRBD2
CDR3nt: TGTGCCAGCAGTTACTCGTCTGCGGGAGGCACAGATACGCAGTATTTT
CDR3aa: CASSYSSAGGTDTQYF

abundance: NA
j_gene: TRBJ2-3
v_gene: TRBV7-9
d_gene: NA
CDR3nt: TGTGCCAGCAGGTGGGGGACAGATACGCAGTATTTT
CDR3aa: CASRWGTDTQYF

abundance: NA
j_gene: TRBJ2-3
v_gene: TRBV27
d_gene: NA
CDR3nt: TGTGCCAGCAGTTTATGGGTTACAGAGACTTTTAGCACAGATACGCAGTATTTT
CDR3aa: CASSLWVTETFSTDTQYF

abundance: NA
j_gene: TRBJ2-3
v_gene: TRBV13
d_gene: NA
CDR3nt: TGTGCCAGCAGCTTGAGGGGGGGACAGAACACAGATACGCAGTATTTT
CDR3aa: CASSLRGGQNTDTQYF

abundance: NA
j_gene: TRBJ2-3
v_gene: TRBV5-1
d_gene: NA
CDR3nt: TGCGCCAGCAGCTTTGGCAGGGACCCAGATACGCAGTATTTT
CDR3aa: CASSFGRDPDTQYF

abundance: NA
j_gene: TRBJ2-7
v_gene: TRBV27
d_gene: NA
CDR3nt: TGTGCCAGCAGTTCCTCTCTAGGCCACGAGCAGTACTTC
CDR3aa: CASSSSLGHEQYF

abundance: NA
j_gene: TRBJ2-7
v_gene: TRBV29-1
d_gene: TRBD1
CDR3nt: TGCAGCGTGAAAAAACAGGGGTCCCACGAGCAGTACTTC
CDR3aa: CSVKKQGSHEQYF

abundance: NA
j_gene: TRBJ2-3
v_gene: TRBV5-5
d_gene: NA
CDR3nt: TGTGCCAGCAGCCCCTATTTTGGGGTAGCGGTATACGATACGCAGTATTTT
CDR3aa: CASSPYFGVAVYDTQYF

abundance: NA
j_gene: TRBJ1-6
v_gene: TRBV7-6
d_gene: NA
CDR3nt: TGTGCCAGCAGCCTCTCCACAGGAAATAATTCACCCCTCCACTTT
CDR3aa: CASSLSTGNNSPLHF

abundance: NA
j_gene: TRBJ2-1
v_gene: TRBV5-6
d_gene: NA
CDR3nt: TGTGCCAGCAGTGGGGACGATTATCGCTTCTTC
CDR3aa: CASSGDDYRFF

abundance: NA
j_gene: TRBJ2-7
v_gene: TRBV4-1
d_gene: TRBD1
CDR3nt: TGCGCCAGCAGCCCAGGACAGGACTACGAGCAGTACTTC
CDR3aa: CASSPGQDYEQYF

abundance: NA
j_gene: TRBJ1-3
v_gene: TRBV7-9
d_gene: NA
CDR3nt: TGTGCCAGCAGCTTAGACGCATTGTCTGGAAACACCATATATTTT
CDR3aa: CASSLDALSGNTIYF

abundance: NA
j_gene: TRBJ2-1
v_gene: TRBV11-3
d_gene: TRBD2
CDR3nt: TGTGCCAGCAGCGCGACTAGCGGGTACAATGAGCAGTTCTTC
CDR3aa: CASSATSGYNEQFF

abundance: NA
j_gene: TRBJ2-7
v_gene: TRBV29-1
d_gene: TRBD2
CDR3nt: TGCAGCGTTGTGTGGGAGGGTTACGAGCAGTACTTC
CDR3aa: CSVVWEGYEQYF

abundance: once
j_gene: TRBJ2-2
v_gene: TRBV7-2
d_gene: NA
CDR3nt: TGTGCCAGCAGCAAAGACTCTTCTGGGGCTACCGGGGAGCTGTTTTTT
CDR3aa: CASSKDSSGATGELFF

abundance: NA
j_gene: TRBJ2-3
v_gene: TRBV7-8
d_gene: TRBD2
CDR3nt: TGTGCCAGCAGCTTAGTTTCGAGACTAGCGGGAGTTCGAGATACGCAGTATTTT
CDR3aa: CASSLVSRLAGVRDTQYF

abundance: NA
j_gene: TRBJ2-1
v_gene: TRBV9
d_gene: TRBD1
CDR3nt: TGTGCCAGCAGCGTAGGACAGGGGGTCATCAATGAGCAGTTCTTC
CDR3aa: CASSVGQGVINEQFF

abundance: NA
j_gene: TRBJ2-7
v_gene: TRBV7-9
d_gene: TRBD2
CDR3nt: TGTGCCAGCAGCCAGGGACTAGCGGGACTCTCCTACGAGCAGTACTTC
CDR3aa: CASSQGLAGLSYEQYF

abundance: NA
j_gene: TRBJ1-4
v_gene: TRBV7-9
d_gene: NA
CDR3nt: TGTGCCAGCAGCTGGAAGGCCAGGGAGGCCGAAGAAAAACTGTTTTTT
CDR3aa: CASSWKAREAEEKLFF